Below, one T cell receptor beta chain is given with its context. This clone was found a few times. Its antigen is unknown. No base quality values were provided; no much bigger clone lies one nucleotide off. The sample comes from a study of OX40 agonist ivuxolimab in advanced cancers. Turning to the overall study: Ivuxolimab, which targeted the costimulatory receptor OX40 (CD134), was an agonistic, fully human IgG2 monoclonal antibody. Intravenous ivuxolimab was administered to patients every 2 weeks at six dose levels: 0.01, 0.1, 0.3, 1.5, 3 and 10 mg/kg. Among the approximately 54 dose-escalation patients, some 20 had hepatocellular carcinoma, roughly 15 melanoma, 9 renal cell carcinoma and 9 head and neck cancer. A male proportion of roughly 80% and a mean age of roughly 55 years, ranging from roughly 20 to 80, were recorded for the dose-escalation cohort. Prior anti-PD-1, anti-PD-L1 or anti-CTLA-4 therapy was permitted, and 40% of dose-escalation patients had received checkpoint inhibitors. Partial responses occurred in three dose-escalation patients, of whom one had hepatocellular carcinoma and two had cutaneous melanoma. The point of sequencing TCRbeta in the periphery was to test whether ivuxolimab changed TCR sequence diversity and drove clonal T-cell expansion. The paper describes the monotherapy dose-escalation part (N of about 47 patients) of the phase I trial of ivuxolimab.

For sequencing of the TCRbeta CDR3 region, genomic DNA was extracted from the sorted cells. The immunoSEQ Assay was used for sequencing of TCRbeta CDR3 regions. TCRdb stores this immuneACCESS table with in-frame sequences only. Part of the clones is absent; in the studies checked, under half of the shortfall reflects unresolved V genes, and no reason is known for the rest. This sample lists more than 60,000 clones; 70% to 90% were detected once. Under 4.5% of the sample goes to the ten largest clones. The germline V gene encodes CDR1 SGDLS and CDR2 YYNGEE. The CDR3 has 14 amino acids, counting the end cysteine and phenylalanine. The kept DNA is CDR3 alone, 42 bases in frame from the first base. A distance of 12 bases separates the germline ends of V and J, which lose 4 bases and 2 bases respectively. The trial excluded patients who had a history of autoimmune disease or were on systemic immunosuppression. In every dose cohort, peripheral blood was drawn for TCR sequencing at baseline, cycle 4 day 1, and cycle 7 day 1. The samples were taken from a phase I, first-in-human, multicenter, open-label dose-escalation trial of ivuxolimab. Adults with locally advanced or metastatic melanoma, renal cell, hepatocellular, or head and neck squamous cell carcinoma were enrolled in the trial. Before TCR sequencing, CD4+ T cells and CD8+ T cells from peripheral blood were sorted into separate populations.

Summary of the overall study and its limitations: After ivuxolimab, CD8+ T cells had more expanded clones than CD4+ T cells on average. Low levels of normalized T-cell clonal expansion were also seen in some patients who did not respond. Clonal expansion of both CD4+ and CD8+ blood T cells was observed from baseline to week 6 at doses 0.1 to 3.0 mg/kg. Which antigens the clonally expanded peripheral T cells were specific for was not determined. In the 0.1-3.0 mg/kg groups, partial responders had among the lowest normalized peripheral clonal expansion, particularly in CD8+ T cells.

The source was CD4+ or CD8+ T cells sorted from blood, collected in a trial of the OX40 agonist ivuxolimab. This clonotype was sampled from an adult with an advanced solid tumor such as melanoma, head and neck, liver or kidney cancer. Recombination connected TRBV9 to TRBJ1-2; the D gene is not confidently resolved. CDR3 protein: CASSPRTGNYGYTF. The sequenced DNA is TGTGCCAGCAGCCCTAGGACGGGAAACTATGGCTACACCTTC.